The T cell receptor beta chain under discussion was sequenced for a study of beta chain features in type 1 diabetes. Across the whole study: Cells sorted and examined across all samples totaled over 95 million.

Trimming cost V 3 bases and J 5 bases; bases outside gene matches: 3. Germline-derived CDR1 and CDR2 are KGHSH and LQKENI. This CDR3 has 14 amino acids. The isolated RNA, all of it, was reverse transcribed, so expressed TCRB transcripts were what got sequenced. The repertoire was sequenced with immunoSEQ multiplex PCR; TCRdb's copy has only in-frame clones and lacks some. The repertoire consists of about 260,000 clones, with 68% occurring once and the leading ten covering around 0.05%. Sequencing was done on a sample of naive CD4+ T cells from blood. The clonotype was recovered from a man aged 30 to 45 in good health. The chain uses TRBV18 and TRBJ2-4; 8 bases are shared with TRBD1. The CDR3 loop is CASSPGRGQNIQYF. The CDR3 DNA reads TGTGCCAGCTCACCGGGCAGGGGGCAAAACATTCAGTACTTC.